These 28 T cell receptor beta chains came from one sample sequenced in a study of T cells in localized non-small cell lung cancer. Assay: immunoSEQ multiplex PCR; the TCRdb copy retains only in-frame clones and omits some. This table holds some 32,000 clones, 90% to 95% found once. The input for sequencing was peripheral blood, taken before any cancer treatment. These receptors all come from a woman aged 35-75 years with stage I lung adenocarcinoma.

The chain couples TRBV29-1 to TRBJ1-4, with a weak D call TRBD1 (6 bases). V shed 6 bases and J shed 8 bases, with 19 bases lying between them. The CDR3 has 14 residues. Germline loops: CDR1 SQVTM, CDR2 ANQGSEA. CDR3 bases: TGCAGCGTCTCGACTGGGGGGGGCGCAGAAAAACTGTTTTTT. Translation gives CSVSTGGGAEKLFF.

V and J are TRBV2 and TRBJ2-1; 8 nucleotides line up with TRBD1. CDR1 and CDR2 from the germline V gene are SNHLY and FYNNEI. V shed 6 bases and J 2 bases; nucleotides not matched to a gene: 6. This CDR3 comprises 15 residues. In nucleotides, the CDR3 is TGTGCCAGCAGGGGGACGGACAGGGCCTACAATGAGCAGTTCTTC. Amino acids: CASRGTDRAYNEQFF.

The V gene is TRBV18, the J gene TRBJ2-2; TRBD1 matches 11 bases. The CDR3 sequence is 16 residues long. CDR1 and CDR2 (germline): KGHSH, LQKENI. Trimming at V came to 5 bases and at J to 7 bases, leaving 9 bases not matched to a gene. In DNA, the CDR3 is TGTGCCAGCTCAGTCGGACAGGGGGCGTCGGACGGGGAGCTGTTTTTT. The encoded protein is CASSVGQGASDGELFF.

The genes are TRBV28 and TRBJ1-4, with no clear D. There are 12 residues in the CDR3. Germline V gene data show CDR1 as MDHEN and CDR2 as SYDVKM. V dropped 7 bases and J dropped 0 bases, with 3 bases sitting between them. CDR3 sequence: CASTATNEKLFF. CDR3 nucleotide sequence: TGTGCCAGCACCGCAACTAATGAAAAACTGTTTTTT.

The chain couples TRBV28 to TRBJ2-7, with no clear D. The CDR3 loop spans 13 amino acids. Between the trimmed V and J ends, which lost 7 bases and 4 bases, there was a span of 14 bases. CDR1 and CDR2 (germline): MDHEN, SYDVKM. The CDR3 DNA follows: TGTGCCAGCAACCGTCCAGTGGGATACGAGCAGTACTTC. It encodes CASNRPVGYEQYF.

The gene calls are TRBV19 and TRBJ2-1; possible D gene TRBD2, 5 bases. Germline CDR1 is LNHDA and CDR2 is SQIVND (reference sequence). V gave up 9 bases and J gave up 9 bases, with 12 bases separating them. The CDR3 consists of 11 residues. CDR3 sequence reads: CARPDEGEQFF. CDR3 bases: TGTGCCAGACCCGATGAGGGTGAGCAGTTCTTC.

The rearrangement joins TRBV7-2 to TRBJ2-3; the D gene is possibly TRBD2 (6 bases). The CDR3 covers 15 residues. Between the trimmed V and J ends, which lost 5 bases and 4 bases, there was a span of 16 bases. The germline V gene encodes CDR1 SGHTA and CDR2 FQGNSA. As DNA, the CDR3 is TGTGCCAGCAGCCAACCGGGAGTTGCGGCAGATACGCAGTATTTT. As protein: CASSQPGVAADTQYF.

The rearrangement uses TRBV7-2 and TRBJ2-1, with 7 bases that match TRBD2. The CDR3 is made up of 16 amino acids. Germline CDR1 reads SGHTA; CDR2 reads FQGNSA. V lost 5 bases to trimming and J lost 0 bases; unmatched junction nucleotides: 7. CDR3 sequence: CASSAGLSTSYNEQFF. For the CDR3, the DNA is TGTGCCAGCAGCGCGGGACTATCAACCTCCTACAATGAGCAGTTCTTC.

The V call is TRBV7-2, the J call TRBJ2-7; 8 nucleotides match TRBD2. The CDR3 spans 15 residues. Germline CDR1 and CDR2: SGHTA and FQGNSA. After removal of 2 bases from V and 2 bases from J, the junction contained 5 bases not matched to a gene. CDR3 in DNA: TGTGCCAGCAGCTTAAACCCGGGACTAGCCTACGAGCAGTACTTC. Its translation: CASSLNPGLAYEQYF.

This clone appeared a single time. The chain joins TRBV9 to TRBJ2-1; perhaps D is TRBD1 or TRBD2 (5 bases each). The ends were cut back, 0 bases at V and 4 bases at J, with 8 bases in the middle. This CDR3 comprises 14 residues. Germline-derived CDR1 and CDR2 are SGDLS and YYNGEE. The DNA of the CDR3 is TGTGCCAGCAGCGTAGGGGGGAATTACAATGAGCAGTTCTTC. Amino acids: CASSVGGNYNEQFF.

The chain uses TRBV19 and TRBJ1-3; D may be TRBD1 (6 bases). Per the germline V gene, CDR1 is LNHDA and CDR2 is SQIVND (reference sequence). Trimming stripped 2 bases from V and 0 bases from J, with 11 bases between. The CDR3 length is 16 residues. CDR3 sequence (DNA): TGTGCCAGTAGTATAAGGGGGTTGCTCTCTGGAAACACCATATATTTT. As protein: CASSIRGLLSGNTIYF.

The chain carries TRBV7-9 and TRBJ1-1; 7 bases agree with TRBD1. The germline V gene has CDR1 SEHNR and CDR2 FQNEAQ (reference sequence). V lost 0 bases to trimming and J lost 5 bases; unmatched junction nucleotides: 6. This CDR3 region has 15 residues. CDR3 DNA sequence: TGTGCCAGCAGCTTAGCAGAGGGGGCAGGAACTGAAGCTTTCTTT. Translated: CASSLAEGAGTEAFF. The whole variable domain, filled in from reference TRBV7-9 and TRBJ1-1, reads DTGVSQNPRHKITKRGQNVTFRCDPISEHNRLYWYRQTLGQGPEFLTYFQNEAQLEKSRLLSDRFSAERPKGSFSTLEIQRTEQGDSAMYLCASSLAEGAGTEAFFGQGTRLTVV.

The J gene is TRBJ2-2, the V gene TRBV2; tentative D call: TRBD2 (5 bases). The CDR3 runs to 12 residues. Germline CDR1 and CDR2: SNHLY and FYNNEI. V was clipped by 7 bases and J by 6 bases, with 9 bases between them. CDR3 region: CASNKEAGELFF. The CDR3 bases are TGTGCCAGCAACAAGGAGGCCGGGGAGCTGTTTTTT.

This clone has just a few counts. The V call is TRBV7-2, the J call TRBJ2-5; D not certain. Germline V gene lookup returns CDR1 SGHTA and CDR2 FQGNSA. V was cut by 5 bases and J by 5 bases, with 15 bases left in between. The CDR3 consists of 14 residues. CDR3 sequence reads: CASSPNTFQETQYF. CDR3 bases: TGTGCCAGCAGCCCGAACACGTTCCAGGAGACCCAGTACTTC.

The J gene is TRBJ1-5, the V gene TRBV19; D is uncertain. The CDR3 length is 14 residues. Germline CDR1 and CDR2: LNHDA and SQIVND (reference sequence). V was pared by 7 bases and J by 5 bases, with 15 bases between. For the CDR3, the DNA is TGTGCCAGTACCACCCTGGGGAGATATCAGCCCCAGCATTTT. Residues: CASTTLGRYQPQHF.

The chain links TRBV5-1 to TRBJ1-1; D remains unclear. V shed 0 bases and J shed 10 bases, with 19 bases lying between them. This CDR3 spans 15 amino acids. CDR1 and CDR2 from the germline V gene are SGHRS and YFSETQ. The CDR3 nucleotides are TGCGCCAGCAGCTTGGACAGCCCCGCGCCTCTGATAGCTTTCTTT. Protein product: CASSLDSPAPLIAFF.

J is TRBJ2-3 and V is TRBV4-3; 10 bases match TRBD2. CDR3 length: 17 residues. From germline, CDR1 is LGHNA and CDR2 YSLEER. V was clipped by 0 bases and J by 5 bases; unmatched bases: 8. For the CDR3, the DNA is TGCGCCAGCAGCCAAGAGGGAACTAGCGGGACGAGAGATACGCAGTATTTT. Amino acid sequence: CASSQEGTSGTRDTQYF.

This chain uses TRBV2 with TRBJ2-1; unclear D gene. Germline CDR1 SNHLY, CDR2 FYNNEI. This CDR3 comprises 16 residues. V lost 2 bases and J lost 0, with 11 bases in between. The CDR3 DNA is TGTGCCAGCAGTGAACGTGGGGTGAGCTCCTACAATGAGCAGTTCTTC. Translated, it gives CASSERGVSSYNEQFF.

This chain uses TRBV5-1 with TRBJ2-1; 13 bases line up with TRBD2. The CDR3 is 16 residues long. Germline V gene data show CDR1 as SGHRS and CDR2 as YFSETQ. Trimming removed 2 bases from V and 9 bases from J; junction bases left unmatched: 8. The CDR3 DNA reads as TGCGCCAGCAGCTTCACTAGCGGGGGGGAATATACTGAGCAGTTCTTC. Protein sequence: CASSFTSGGEYTEQFF.

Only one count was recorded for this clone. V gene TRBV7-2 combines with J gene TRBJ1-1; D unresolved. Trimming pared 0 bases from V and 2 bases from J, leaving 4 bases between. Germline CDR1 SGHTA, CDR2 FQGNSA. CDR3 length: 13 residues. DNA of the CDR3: TGTGCCAGCAGCTTAGCGGCCAACACTGAAGCTTTCTTT. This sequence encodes CASSLAANTEAFF. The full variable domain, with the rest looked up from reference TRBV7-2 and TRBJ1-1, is GAGVSQSPSNKVTEKGKDVELRCDPISGHTALYWYRQSLGQGLEFLIYFQGNSAPDKSGLPSDRFSAERTGGSVSTLTIQRTQQEDSAVYLCASSLAANTEAFFGQGTRLTVV.

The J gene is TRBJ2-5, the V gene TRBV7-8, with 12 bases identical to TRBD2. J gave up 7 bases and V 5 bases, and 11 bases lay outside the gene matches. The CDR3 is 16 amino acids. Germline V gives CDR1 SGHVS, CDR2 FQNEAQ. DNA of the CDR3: TGTGCCAGCAGCCCCCCGCCTAGCGGGGGGGTCGGGACCCAGTACTTC. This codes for CASSPPPSGGVGTQYF.

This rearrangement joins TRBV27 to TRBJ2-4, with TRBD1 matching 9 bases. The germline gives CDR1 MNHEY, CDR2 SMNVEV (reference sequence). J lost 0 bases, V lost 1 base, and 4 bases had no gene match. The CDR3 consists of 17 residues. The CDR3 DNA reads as TGTGCCAGCAGTTTATGGGGGACAGGGTTAGCCAAAAACATTCAGTACTTC. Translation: CASSLWGTGLAKNIQYF.

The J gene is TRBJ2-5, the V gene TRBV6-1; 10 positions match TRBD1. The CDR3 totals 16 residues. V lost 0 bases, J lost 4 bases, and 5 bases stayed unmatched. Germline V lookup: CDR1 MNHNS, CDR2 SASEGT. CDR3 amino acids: CASSEALTGGRETQYF. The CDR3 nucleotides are TGTGCCAGCAGTGAAGCGTTGACAGGGGGCCGAGAGACCCAGTACTTC.

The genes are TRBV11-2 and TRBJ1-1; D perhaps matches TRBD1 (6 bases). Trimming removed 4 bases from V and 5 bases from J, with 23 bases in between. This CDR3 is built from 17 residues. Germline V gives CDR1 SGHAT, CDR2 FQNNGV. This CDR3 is CASSYLPRGARRTEAFF. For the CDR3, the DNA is TGTGCCAGCAGCTACCTCCCCCGGGGGGCGCGTAGGACTGAAGCTTTCTTT.

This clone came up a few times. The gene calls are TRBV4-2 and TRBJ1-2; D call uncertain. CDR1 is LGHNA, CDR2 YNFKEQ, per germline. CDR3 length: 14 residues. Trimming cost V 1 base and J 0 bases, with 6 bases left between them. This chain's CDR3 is CASSQGLANYGYTF. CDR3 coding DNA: TGTGCCAGCAGCCAAGGTCTTGCTAACTATGGCTACACCTTC.

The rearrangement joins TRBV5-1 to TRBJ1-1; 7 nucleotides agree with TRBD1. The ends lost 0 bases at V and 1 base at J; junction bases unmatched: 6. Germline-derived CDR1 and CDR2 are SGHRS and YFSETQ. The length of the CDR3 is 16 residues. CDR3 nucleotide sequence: TGCGCCAGCAGCTTGGCCGGTAACAGGGGGAACACTGAAGCTTTCTTT. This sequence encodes CASSLAGNRGNTEAFF.

The DNA for the CDR3 is TGTGCCAGCAGCGACAGGGTGCAGACAGATACGCAGTATTTT. Translation: CASSDRVQTDTQYF. The V call is TRBV4-2, the J call TRBJ2-3; TRBD1 agrees at 7 bases. Germline lookup yields CDR1 LGHNA and CDR2 YNFKEQ. This CDR3 comprises 14 residues. J was trimmed by 3 bases and V by 5 bases; bases with no gene match: 5.

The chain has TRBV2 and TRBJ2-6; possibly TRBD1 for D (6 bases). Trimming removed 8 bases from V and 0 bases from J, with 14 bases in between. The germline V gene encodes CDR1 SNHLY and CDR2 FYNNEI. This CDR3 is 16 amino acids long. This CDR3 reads CASGGQPNSGANVLTF. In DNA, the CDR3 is TGTGCCAGCGGTGGACAGCCCAACTCTGGGGCCAACGTCCTGACTTTC. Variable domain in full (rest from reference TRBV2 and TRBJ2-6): EPEVTQTPSHQVTQMGQEVILRCVPISNHLYFYWYRQILGQKVEFLVSFYNNEISEKSEIFDDQFSVERPDGSNFTLKIRSTKLEDSAMYFCASGGQPNSGANVLTFGAGSRLTVL.